Listed below are T cell receptor beta chains from one sample, sequenced in a study of tumor-infiltrating lymphocytes in localized non-small cell lung cancer. Assay: immunoSEQ multiplex PCR; the TCRdb copy retains only in-frame clones and omits some. The repertoire holds some 16,000 clones, approximately 70% seen once, with roughly 6% in the top ten. Sequencing was done on a sample of lung tumor tissue. Source of these receptors: a human donor with non-small cell lung cancer. Both conserved end residues are part of each CDR3. A D gene is named only where the DNA matches it firmly. Rows give clone size only sometimes, using once, few, many, or a class for an expanded clone.

J gene	clone size	V gene	D gene	CDR3 DNA	CDR3 protein
TRBJ2-2	NA	TRBV5-1	NA	TGCGCCAGCAGCTTGTACGGGCAGTACACCGGGGAGCTGTTTTTT	CASSLYGQYTGELFF
TRBJ2-3	once	TRBV7-2	TRBD1	TGTGCCAGCGGGGTATATAGTAGCTCGGGACAGGGTGCGGATACGCAGTATTTT	CASGVYSSSGQGADTQYF
TRBJ1-3	few	TRBV6-5	NA	TGTGCCAGCAGTTACGATGGGGGCGCGACTGGAAACACCATATATTTT	CASSYDGGATGNTIYF
TRBJ2-5	NA	TRBV28	TRBD1	TGTGCCAGCAGTTTATCGGTGGGGGGACAGGGGTCAGAGACCCAGTACTTC	CASSLSVGGQGSETQYF
TRBJ2-7	NA	TRBV30	NA	TGTGCCTGGAGGCCCCCCCTGAGCGCCCGCTACGAGCAGTACTTC	CAWRPPLSARYEQYF
TRBJ2-7	medium-sized	TRBV6-5	NA	TGTGCCAGCAGTTACCGGGGAAGGGGTTCCTACGAGCAGTACTTC	CASSYRGRGSYEQYF
TRBJ2-7	NA	TRBV14	NA	TGTGCCAGCAGCCAGATCTACGAGCAGTACTTC	CASSQIYEQYF
TRBJ2-7	NA	TRBV9	TRBD2	TGTGCCAGCAGCGTAACTAATAGCGGGAGGAGGGCCTACGAGCAGTACTTC	CASSVTNSGRRAYEQYF
TRBJ2-1	NA	TRBV11-2	NA	TGTGCCAGCAGCTTAGATCGCGGGGATGAGCAGTTCTTC	CASSLDRGDEQFF
TRBJ2-3	NA	TRBV7-2	TRBD2	TGTGCCAGCAACCCAAACCTAGGACTAGCGGCCGGGGGTGGAGATACGCAGTATTTT	CASNPNLGLAAGGGDTQYF
TRBJ2-2	NA	TRBV5-1	NA	TGCGCCAGCAGCCTAGGACTAGGGGAGCTGTTTTTT	CASSLGLGELFF
TRBJ2-1	NA	TRBV5-4	TRBD2	TGTGCCAGCAGCCCGACTAGCGGGGACAATGAGCAGTTCTTC	CASSPTSGDNEQFF
TRBJ1-1	NA	TRBV5-5	NA	TGTGCCAGCAGCTTGGATGTTTCGAACACTGAAGCTTTCTTT	CASSLDVSNTEAFF
TRBJ2-2	NA	TRBV6-1	NA	TGTGCCAGCAGTATACCGGGACCGTACACCGGGGAGCTGTTTTTT	CASSIPGPYTGELFF
TRBJ2-3	NA	TRBV11-2	NA	TGTGCCAGCAGCTTAGGATCCAGCACAGATACGCAGTATTTT	CASSLGSSTDTQYF
TRBJ2-5	NA	TRBV7-9	NA	TGTGCCAGCAGCTTACGGGGAGGAAGCGCCCAAGAGACCCAGTACTTC	CASSLRGGSAQETQYF
TRBJ1-5	NA	TRBV6-1	NA	TGTGGGGTTAGCAGGGACAATCAGCCCCAGCATTTT	CGVSRDNQPQHF
TRBJ2-1	NA	TRBV7-9	NA	TGTGCCAGCGGCCCCGAGGTCAATGAGCAGTTCTTC	CASGPEVNEQFF
TRBJ2-7	NA	TRBV7-9	TRBD1	TGTGCCAGCAGCTCTCGGGACAGGGGACGGCAGTACTTC	CASSSRDRGRQYF
TRBJ2-1	once	TRBV19	TRBD2	TGTGCCAGCCGGACAGTACTAGCGGGAGACTTGAATGAGCAGTTCTTC	CASRTVLAGDLNEQFF
TRBJ2-7	NA	TRBV27	TRBD2	TGTGCCACCGCGGCGGGGGGTGTCTCCTACGAGCAGTACTTC	CATAAGGVSYEQYF
TRBJ2-7	once	TRBV5-5	TRBD2	TGTGCCAGCAGCGCAAAGGGACTAGCGGGAGTTCTTGGCGAGCAGTACTTC	CASSAKGLAGVLGEQYF
TRBJ2-3	NA	TRBV2	TRBD1	TGTGCCAGTCTTGCCGACAGGGTGAAAACAGATACGCAGTATTTT	CASLADRVKTDTQYF
TRBJ1-5	NA	TRBV27	TRBD1	TGTGCCAGTAGCGACAGGGGGCTAAATCAGCCCCAGCATTTT	CASSDRGLNQPQHF
TRBJ2-3	NA	TRBV19	TRBD1	TGTGCCAGTAGTCGACGGACAGGTACAAATACGCAGTATTTT	CASSRRTGTNTQYF
TRBJ1-5	NA	TRBV6-1	TRBD1	TGTGCCAGCAGTGAAGAGGGGACAGGGCCCAATCAGCCCCAGCATTTT	CASSEEGTGPNQPQHF
TRBJ2-4	NA	TRBV18	TRBD1	TGTGCTAGCTCGGGGACAGGGGATTTCAAAAACATTCAGTACTTC	CASSGTGDFKNIQYF
TRBJ1-2	NA	TRBV6-1	NA	TGTGCCAGCAGTGGGACAGCGTATGGCTACACCTTC	CASSGTAYGYTF
TRBJ1-2	NA	TRBV5-4	NA	TGTGCCAGCAGCTTGGCAGGCCAAGGTCTCTATGGCTACACCTTC	CASSLAGQGLYGYTF
TRBJ2-3	few	TRBV27	TRBD2	TGTGCCAGCAGTATGAAACTAGCGGCGAGCACAGATACGCAGTATTTT	CASSMKLAASTDTQYF
TRBJ1-1	NA	TRBV30	NA	TGTGCCTGGAGTATAAACAAGGGGCGTGAAGCTTTCTTT	CAWSINKGREAFF
TRBJ1-1	NA	TRBV9	NA	TGTGCCAGCAGCGGAATGGACGGGGATGAAGCTTTCTTT	CASSGMDGDEAFF
TRBJ2-7	NA	TRBV7-9	NA	TGTGCCAGCAGCCAAGAGATCCGATACGAGCAGTACTTC	CASSQEIRYEQYF
TRBJ2-2	few	TRBV7-9	NA	TGTGCCAGCAGCTCCGCCCTGTGGGAGCTGTTTTTT	CASSSALWELFF
TRBJ2-3	NA	TRBV7-2	NA	TGTGCCAGCAGCTTGAACAGCGGTGCAGATACGCAGTATTTT	CASSLNSGADTQYF
TRBJ1-5	few	TRBV19	NA	TGTGCCAGTAGAAGCCCGTATAGCAATCAGCCCCAGCATTTT	CASRSPYSNQPQHF
TRBJ1-3	NA	TRBV6-5	NA	TGTGCCACCAGATCTGGAAACACCATATATTTT	CATRSGNTIYF
TRBJ2-1	once	TRBV21-1	NA	TGTGCCAGCAGCAAAATACTGGCCGGCTCCTACAATGAGCAGTTCTTC	CASSKILAGSYNEQFF
TRBJ2-1	NA	TRBV15	NA	TGTGCCACTACCGGCCCGCTATCGCGCTCCTACAATGAGCAGTTCTTC	CATTGPLSRSYNEQFF
TRBJ1-2	few	TRBV29-1	TRBD1	TGCAGCGTTCAGGGGGGCTATGGCTACACCTTC	CSVQGGYGYTF
TRBJ2-3	NA	TRBV5-4	NA	TGTGCCAGCAGCTTCCATATAGCGGTTGCAGCAGATACGCAGTATTTT	CASSFHIAVAADTQYF
TRBJ1-1	NA	TRBV7-2	TRBD1	TGTGCCAGCAGCCGGGACAGGGCGAACACTGAAGCTTTCTTT	CASSRDRANTEAFF
TRBJ2-5	NA	TRBV6-5	NA	TGTGCCAGCAGTTACTCTGTACCGGGTCAACGGGAGACCCAGTACTTC	CASSYSVPGQRETQYF
TRBJ2-7	NA	TRBV30	TRBD2	TGTGCCTGGAGTGTACTCCGGACTAGCGGGAGCTACGAGCAGTACTTC	CAWSVLRTSGSYEQYF
TRBJ2-1	few	TRBV7-9	TRBD2	TGTGCCAGCAGCCTAGCGGGAGTGGTCTACAATGAGCAGTTCTTC	CASSLAGVVYNEQFF
TRBJ2-7	NA	TRBV5-1	TRBD2	TGCGCCAGCAGCTTGACTAGCGGCTCCTACGAGCAGTACTTC	CASSLTSGSYEQYF
TRBJ2-7	NA	TRBV5-1	NA	TGCGCCAGCAGCTCCCACTGGACGGGATCCTACGAGCAGTACTTC	CASSSHWTGSYEQYF
TRBJ2-1	NA	TRBV5-1	TRBD2	TGCGCCAGCAGCCCGAACTTAGCGGGAGGGGGCGGCGATGAGCAGTTCTTC	CASSPNLAGGGGDEQFF
TRBJ2-7	NA	TRBV9	TRBD2	TGTGCCAGCAGCACCGGGACTAGCGAGCAGTACTTC	CASSTGTSEQYF
TRBJ1-5	few	TRBV2	NA	TGTGCCAGCGGACCTGGGGACTACAGGCAGCCCCAGCATTTT	CASGPGDYRQPQHF
TRBJ2-1	NA	TRBV18	TRBD2	TGTGCCAGCTCGCCCGGGACTAGCGTTGATGAGCAGTTCTTC	CASSPGTSVDEQFF
TRBJ2-5	NA	TRBV5-1	TRBD2	TGCGCCAGCAGCTGGGAACTAGCGGGAGGACGAGAGACCCAGTACTTC	CASSWELAGGRETQYF
TRBJ2-5	NA	TRBV7-7	NA	TGTGCTAGCAGCCGGGACGGACAAGAGACCCAGTACTTC	CASSRDGQETQYF
TRBJ1-2	NA	TRBV4-3	NA	TGCGCCAGCAGCCAAGATAGAGGTAGCTATGGCTACACCTTC	CASSQDRGSYGYTF
TRBJ1-1	NA	TRBV6-4	NA	TGTGCCAGCAAAGGTGACAGAACTAACACTGAAGCTTTCTTT	CASKGDRTNTEAFF